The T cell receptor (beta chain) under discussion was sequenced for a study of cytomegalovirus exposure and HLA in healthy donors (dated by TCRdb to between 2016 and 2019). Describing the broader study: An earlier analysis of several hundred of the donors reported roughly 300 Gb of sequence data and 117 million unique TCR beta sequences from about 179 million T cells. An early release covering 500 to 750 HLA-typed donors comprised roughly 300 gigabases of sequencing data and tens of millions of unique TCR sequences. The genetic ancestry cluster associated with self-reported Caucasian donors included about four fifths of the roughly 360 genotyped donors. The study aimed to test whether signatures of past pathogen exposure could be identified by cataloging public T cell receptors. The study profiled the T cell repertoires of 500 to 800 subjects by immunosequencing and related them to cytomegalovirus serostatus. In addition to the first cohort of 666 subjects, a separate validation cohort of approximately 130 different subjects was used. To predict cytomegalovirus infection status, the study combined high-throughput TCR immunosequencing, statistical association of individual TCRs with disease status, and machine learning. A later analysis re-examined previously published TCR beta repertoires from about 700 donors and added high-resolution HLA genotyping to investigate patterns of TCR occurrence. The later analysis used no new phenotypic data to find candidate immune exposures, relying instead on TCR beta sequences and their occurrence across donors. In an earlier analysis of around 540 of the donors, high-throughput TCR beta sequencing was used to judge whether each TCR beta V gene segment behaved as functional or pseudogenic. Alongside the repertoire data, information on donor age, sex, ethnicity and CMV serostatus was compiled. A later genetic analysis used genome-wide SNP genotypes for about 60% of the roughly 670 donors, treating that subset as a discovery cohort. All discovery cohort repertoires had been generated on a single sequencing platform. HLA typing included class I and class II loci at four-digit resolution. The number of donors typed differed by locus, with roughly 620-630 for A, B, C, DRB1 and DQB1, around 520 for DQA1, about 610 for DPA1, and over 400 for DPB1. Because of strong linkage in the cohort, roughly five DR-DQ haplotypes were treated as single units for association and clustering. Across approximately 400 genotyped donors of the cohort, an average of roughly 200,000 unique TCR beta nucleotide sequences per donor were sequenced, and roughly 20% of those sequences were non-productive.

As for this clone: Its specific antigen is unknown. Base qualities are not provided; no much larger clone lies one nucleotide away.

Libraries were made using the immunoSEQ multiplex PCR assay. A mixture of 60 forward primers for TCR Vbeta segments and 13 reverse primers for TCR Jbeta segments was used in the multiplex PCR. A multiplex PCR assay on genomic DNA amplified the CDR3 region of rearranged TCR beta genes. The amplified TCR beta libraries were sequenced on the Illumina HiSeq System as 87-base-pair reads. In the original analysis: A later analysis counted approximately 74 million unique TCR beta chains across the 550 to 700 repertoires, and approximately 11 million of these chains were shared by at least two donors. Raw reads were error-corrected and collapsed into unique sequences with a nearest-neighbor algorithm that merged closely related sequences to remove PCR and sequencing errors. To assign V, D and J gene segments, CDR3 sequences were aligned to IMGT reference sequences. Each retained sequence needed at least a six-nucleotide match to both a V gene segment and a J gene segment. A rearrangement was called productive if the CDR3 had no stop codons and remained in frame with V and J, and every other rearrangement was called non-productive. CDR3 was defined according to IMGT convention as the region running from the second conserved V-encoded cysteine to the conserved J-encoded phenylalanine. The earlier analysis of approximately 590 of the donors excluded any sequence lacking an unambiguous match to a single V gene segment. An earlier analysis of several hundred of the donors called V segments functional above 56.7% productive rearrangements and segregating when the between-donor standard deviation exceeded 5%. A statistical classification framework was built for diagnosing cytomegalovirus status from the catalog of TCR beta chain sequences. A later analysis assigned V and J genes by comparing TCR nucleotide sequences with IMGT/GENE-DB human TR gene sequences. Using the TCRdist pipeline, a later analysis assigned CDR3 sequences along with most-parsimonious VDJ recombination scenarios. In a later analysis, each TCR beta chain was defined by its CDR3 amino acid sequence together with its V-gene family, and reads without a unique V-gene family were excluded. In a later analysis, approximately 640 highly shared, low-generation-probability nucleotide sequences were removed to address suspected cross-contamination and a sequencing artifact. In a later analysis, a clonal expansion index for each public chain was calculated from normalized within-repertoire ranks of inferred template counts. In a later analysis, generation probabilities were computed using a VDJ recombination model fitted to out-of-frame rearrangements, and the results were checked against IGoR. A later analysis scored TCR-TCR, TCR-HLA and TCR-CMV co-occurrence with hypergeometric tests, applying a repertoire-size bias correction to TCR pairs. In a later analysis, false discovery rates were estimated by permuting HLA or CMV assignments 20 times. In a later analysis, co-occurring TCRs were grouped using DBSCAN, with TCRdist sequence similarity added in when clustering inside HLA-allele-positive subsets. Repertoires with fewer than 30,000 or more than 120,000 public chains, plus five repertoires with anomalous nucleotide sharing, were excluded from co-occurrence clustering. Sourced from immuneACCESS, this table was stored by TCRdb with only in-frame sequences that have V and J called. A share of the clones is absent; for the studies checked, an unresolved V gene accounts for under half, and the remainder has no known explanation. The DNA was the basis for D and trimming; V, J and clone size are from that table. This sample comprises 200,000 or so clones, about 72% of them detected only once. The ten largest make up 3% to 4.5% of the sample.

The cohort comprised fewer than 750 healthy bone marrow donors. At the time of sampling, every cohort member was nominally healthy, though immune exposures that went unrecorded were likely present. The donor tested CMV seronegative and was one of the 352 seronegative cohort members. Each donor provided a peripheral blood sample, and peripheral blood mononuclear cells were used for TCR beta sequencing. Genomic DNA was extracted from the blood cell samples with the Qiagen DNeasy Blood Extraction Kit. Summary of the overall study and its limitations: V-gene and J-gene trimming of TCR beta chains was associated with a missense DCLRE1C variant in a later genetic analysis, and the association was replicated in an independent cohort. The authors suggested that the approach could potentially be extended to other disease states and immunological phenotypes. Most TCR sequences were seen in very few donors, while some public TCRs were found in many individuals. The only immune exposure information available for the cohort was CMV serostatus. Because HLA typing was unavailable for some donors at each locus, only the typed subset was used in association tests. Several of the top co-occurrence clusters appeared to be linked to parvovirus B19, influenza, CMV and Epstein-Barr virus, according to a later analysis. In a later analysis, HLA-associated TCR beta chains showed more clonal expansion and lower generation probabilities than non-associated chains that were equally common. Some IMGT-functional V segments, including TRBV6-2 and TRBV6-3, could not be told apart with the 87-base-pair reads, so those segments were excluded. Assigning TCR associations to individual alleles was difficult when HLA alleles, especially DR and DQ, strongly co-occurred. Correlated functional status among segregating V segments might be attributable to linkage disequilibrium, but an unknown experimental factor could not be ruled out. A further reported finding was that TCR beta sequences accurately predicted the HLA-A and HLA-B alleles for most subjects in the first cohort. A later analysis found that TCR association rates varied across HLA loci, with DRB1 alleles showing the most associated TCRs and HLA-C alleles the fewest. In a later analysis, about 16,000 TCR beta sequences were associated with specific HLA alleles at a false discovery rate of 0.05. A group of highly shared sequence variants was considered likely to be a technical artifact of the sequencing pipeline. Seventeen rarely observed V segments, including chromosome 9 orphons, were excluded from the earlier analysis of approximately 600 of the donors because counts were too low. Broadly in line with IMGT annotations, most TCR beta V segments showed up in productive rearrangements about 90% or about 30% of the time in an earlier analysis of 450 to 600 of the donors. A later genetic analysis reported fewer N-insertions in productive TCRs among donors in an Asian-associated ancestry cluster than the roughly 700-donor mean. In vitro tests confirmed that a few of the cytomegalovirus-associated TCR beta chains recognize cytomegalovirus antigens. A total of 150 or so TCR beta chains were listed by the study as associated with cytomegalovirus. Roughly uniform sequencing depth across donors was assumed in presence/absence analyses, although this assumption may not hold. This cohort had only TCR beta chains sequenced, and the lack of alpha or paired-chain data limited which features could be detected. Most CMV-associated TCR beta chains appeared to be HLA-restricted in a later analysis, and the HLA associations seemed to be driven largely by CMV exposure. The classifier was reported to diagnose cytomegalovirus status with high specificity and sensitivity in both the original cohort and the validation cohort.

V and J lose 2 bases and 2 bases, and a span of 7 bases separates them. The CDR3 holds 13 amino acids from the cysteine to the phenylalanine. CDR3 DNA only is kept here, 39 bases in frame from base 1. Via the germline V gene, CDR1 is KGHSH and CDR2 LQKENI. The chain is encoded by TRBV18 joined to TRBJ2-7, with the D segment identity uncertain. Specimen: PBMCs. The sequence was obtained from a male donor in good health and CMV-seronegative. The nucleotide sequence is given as TGTGCCAGCTCACCATCCCGGGCCTACGAGCAGTACTTC. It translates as CASSPSRAYEQYF.